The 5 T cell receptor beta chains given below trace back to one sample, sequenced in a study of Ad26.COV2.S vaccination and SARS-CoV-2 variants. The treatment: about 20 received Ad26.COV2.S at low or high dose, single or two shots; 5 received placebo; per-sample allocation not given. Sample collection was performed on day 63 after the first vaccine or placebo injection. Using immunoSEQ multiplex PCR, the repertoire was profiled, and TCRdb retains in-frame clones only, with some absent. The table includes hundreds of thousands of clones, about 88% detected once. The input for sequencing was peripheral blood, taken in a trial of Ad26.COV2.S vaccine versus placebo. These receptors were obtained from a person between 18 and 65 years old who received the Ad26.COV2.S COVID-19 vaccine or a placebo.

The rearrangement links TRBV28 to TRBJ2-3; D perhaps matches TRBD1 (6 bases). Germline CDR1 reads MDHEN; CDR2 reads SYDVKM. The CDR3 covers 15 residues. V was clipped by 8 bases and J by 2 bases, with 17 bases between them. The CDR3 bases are TGTGCCAGCCCTCCAGGGACAAAAATCACAGATACGCAGTATTTT. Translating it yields CASPPGTKITDTQYF.

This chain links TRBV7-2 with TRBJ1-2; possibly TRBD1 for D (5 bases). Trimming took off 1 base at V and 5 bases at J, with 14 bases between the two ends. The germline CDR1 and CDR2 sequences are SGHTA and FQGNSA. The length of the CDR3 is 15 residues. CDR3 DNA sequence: TGTGCCAGCAGCTTAGTGGTCGGGGGAGGGTATGGCTACACCTTC. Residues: CASSLVVGGGYGYTF.

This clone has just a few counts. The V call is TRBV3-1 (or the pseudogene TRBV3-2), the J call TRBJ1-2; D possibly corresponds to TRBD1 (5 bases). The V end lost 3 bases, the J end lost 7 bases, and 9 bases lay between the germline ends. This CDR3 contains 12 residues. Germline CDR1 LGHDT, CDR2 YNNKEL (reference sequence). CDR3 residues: CASSQRGAGYTF. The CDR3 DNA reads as TGTGCCAGCAGCCAGAGAGGGGCTGGCTACACCTTC.

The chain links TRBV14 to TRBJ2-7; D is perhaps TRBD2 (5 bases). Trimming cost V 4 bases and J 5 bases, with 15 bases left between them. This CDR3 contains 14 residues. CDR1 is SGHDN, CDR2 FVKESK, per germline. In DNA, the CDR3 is TGTGCCAGCAGCCCCTCTACTAGGGCTGACGAGCAGTACTTC. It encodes CASSPSTRADEQYF.

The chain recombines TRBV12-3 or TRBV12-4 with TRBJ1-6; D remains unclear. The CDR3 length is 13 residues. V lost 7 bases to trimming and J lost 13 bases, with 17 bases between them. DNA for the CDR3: TGTGCCAGCAACAACCAGGACGGGCCGCCCCTCCACTTT. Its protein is CASNNQDGPPLHF.